Below are 25 T cell receptor beta chains sequenced from a single sample in a study of T cells in Graves' hyperthyroidism and ophthalmopathy. TCR beta CDR3 sequences were amplified from RNA transcripts. An initial round of RT-PCR targeting the TCR CDR3 relied on the HTBI primer set. TCRdb independently ran MiXCR on the multiplex PCR reads; one entry per CDR3 protein. The table has about 570,000 distinct CDR3 sequences, 14% seen once. The source material was blood. The source of these receptors is a woman in her thirties or forties with Graves' hyperthyroidism.

For the CDR3, the DNA is TGTGCCAGCAGTTTTTCGGTACCTAACAATGAGCAGTTCTTC. Residues: CASSFSVPNNEQFF. This chain joins TRBV28 and TRBJ2-1; D is unclear. V gave up 3 bases and J gave up 5 bases, with 11 bases separating them. The CDR3 runs 14 residues. Germline V gene lookup returns CDR1 MDHEN and CDR2 SYDVKM.

This rearrangement joins TRBV5-1 to TRBJ1-5; a possible D gene is TRBD1 (5 bases). Per the germline V gene, CDR1 is SGHRS and CDR2 is YFSETQ. Trimming shortened V by 0 bases and J by 3 bases, and 16 bases separated the two germline ends. The CDR3 totals 17 residues. CDR3 sequence reads: CASSLGPLDSLNQPQHF. CDR3 coding DNA: TGCGCCAGCAGCTTGGGCCCCCTCGACAGCCTCAATCAGCCCCAGCATTTT. Variable domain in full (rest from reference TRBV5-1 and TRBJ1-5): KAGVTQTPRYLIKTRGQQVTLSCSPISGHRSVSWYQQTPGQGLQFLFEYFSETQRNKGNFPGRFSGRQFSNSRSEMNVSTLELGDSALYLCASSLGPLDSLNQPQHFGDGTRLSIL.

This clonotype was detected ten times or more. The chain employs TRBV6-4 and TRBJ2-5; D may be TRBD2 (5 bases). In germline, CDR1 is MRHNA, CDR2 SNTAGT. This CDR3 has 13 amino acids. V was clipped by 6 bases and J by 4 bases, with 12 bases between them. This chain's CDR3 is CASRGEGRETQYF. The CDR3, as DNA: TGTGCCAGCAGGGGAGAGGGCCGAGAGACCCAGTACTTC.

This clonotype was observed at least ten times. The chain has TRBV18 and TRBJ2-5; D is perhaps TRBD2 (5 bases). V dropped 4 bases and J dropped 4 bases, with 22 bases sitting between them. This CDR3 region has 17 residues. CDR1 is KGHSH and CDR2 is LQKENI in the germline V gene. This CDR3 reads CASSRIGSRRVGETQYF. Written as DNA, the CDR3 is TGTGCCAGCTCACGGATCGGATCTAGGCGGGTTGGAGAGACCCAGTACTTC.

This clonotype was seen a few times. The gene calls are TRBV6-5 and TRBJ1-2; 9 bases agree with TRBD1. Germline V gene lookup returns CDR1 MNHEY and CDR2 SVGAGI. This CDR3 contains 13 residues. The J segment lost 10 bases and the V segment lost 5 bases, leaving 8 bases of the junction unmatched. This CDR3 is CASSNRDRAPYTF. DNA of the CDR3: TGTGCCAGCAGTAACCGGGACAGGGCCCCCTACACCTTC.

This clonotype showed up just a few times. The chain recombines TRBV5-1 with TRBJ2-1; TRBD2 matches at 7 bases. The ends lost 2 bases at V and 4 bases at J; junction bases unmatched: 9. The CDR3 spans 16 residues. The V gene's germline CDR1 is SGHRS and CDR2 YFSETQ. The CDR3, as DNA: TGCGCCAGCAGCTTCCTCTTGTCTAGCGGTTACAATGAGCAGTTCTTC. Translated, it gives CASSFLLSSGYNEQFF.

In this sample, this clonotype turned up many times. This chain links TRBV27 with TRBJ2-7, with D tentatively TRBD1 (5 bases). CDR1 is MNHEY, CDR2 SMNVEV, per germline (reference sequence). Trimming removed 5 bases from V and 3 bases from J, with 17 bases in between. The CDR3 is 15 amino acids. As DNA, the CDR3 is TGTGCCAGCAGTCACACCGGACAACCAGGCTACGAGCAGTACTTC. Encoded protein: CASSHTGQPGYEQYF.

Many counts were recorded for this clonotype. The chain employs TRBV20-1 and TRBJ2-1; a possible D gene is TRBD1 (6 bases). The V end lost 0 bases, the J end lost 8 bases, and 17 bases lay between the germline ends. Germline V gene lookup returns CDR1 DFQATT and CDR2 SNEGSKA (reference sequence). CDR3 length: 15 amino acids. The CDR3 nucleotides are TGCAGTGCTAGAGATTCAAGGGGGAGTAGGGATGAGCAGTTCTTC. As protein: CSARDSRGSRDEQFF.

In this sample, this clonotype turned up many times. The chain combines TRBV19 with TRBJ2-7; TRBD1 agrees at 11 bases. CDR1 and CDR2 (germline): LNHDA, SQIVND (reference sequence). The V segment lost 10 bases and the J segment 6 bases; nucleotides outside the gene matches: 2. The CDR3 is 11 amino acids. Here the CDR3 reads CATGQGVEQYF. DNA for the CDR3: TGTGCCACGGGACAGGGGGTCGAGCAGTACTTC.

CDR3 sequence (DNA): TGTGCCAGCAGCCAAGAAGCCGGGGGGACCTACGAGCAGTACTTC. This sequence encodes CASSQEAGGTYEQYF. V gene TRBV4-2 combines with J gene TRBJ2-7; 7 bases are shared with TRBD2. The junction had 4 bases not matched to a gene; V was cut back by 0 bases and J by 2 bases. This CDR3 is 15 amino acids long. Germline values: CDR1 LGHNA, CDR2 YNFKEQ.

J is TRBJ2-7 and V is TRBV5-4; a weak D match, TRBD1 (5 bases). This CDR3 region has 12 residues. CDR1 is SGHNT and CDR2 is YYREEE in the germline V gene (reference sequence). Deletions cut 0 bases from V and 5 bases from J, with 6 bases between. The CDR3 DNA reads as TGTGCCAGCAGCTTGGCAGGGAACGAGCAGTACTTC. The encoded protein is CASSLAGNEQYF.

This clonotype was counted ten times or more. The chain has TRBV12-3 or TRBV12-4 and TRBJ2-7; maybe TRBD2 (5 bases). Trimming left V 8 bases short and J 2 bases short, with 13 bases between. The CDR3 runs 13 residues. The CDR3: CASAGINAYEQYF. CDR3 sequence (DNA): TGTGCCAGCGCCGGGATTAACGCCTACGAGCAGTACTTC.

This clonotype was counted between two and nine times. The chain links TRBV20-1 to TRBJ2-7; 10 bases match TRBD2. Germline CDR1 DFQATT, CDR2 SNEGSKA (reference sequence). V was pared by 3 bases and J by 1 base, with 6 bases of the junction left unmatched. The CDR3 extends over 15 amino acids. The CDR3 DNA is TGCAGTGCTAGCCCCCTAGCGGGGGCTTCCTACGAGCAGTACTTC. Translation gives CSASPLAGASYEQYF.

The chain is built from TRBV28 and TRBJ2-2, with D hard to call. V was trimmed by 8 bases and J by 2 bases, leaving 9 bases between them. The CDR3 totals 13 residues. The germline V gene has CDR1 MDHEN and CDR2 SYDVKM. The CDR3 DNA reads TGTGCCAGCTTCGAGGCTAACACCGGGGAGCTGTTTTTT. Translated, it gives CASFEANTGELFF. Filled out from reference TRBV28 and TRBJ2-2, the complete variable domain reads DVKVTQSSRYLVKRTGEKVFLECVQDMDHENMFWYRQDPGLGLRLIYFSYDVKMKEKGDIPEGYSVSREKKERFSLILESASTNQTSMYLCASFEANTGELFFGEGSRLTVL.

This clonotype was observed many times. This chain connects TRBV7-6 to TRBJ2-3, with D tentatively TRBD1 (6 bases). The CDR3 totals 16 residues. Germline lookup yields CDR1 SGHVS and CDR2 FNYEAQ. Trimming took off 5 bases at V and 0 bases at J, with 15 bases between the two ends. The DNA for the CDR3 is TGTGCCAGCAGCCCGTCAGGGGAAACCAGCACAGATACGCAGTATTTT. This codes for CASSPSGETSTDTQYF.

This clonotype was observed many times. This rearrangement joins TRBV20-1 to TRBJ2-7; possibly TRBD2 for D (6 bases). Germline CDR1 reads DFQATT; CDR2 reads SNEGSKA (reference sequence). The germline V and J ends were trimmed by 1 base and 2 bases, with 9 bases remaining between them. The CDR3 is 13 amino acids. The CDR3 nucleotides read TGCAGTGCTAGAGGGGGGGTGACCTACGAGCAGTACTTC. Translation: CSARGGVTYEQYF.

This clonotype was counted only a few times. V usage is TRBV28 and J usage is TRBJ2-6; 9 nucleotides agree with TRBD1. The CDR3 extends over 19 amino acids. Germline V CDR1 and CDR2: MDHEN, SYDVKM. V lost 5 bases, J lost 0 bases, and 11 bases stayed unmatched. The CDR3 loop reads CASSEAGTGPYSGANVLTF. The CDR3 region has the DNA TGTGCCAGCAGTGAAGCCGGGACAGGGCCTTACTCTGGGGCCAACGTCCTGACTTTC.

This clonotype was seen a few times. The DNA of the CDR3 is TGTGCCAGCAGCGTAGGGGGGGCACCCCTAGAGCAGTACTTC. As protein: CASSVGGAPLEQYF. The V and J genes are TRBV9 and TRBJ2-7, with D perhaps assigned TRBD1 or TRBD2 (6 bases each). The V end lost 0 bases, the J end lost 7 bases, and 14 bases lay between the germline ends. The germline V gene encodes CDR1 SGDLS and CDR2 YYNGEE. This CDR3 contains 14 residues.

This clonotype was counted ten times or more. The chain combines TRBV3-1 with TRBJ1-1, with D uncertain. Germline V gives CDR1 LGHDT, CDR2 YNNKEL (reference sequence). The germline V and J ends were trimmed by 8 bases and 1 base, with 5 bases remaining between them. The CDR3 spans 11 residues. CDR3 in DNA: TGTGCCAGCCTAGGGAACACTGAAGCTTTCTTT. Its translation: CASLGNTEAFF.

V gene TRBV15 combines with J gene TRBJ2-2, with 13 bases that match TRBD2. V lost 3 bases and J lost 1; bases outside the gene matches: 5. The CDR3 extends over 18 amino acids. Germline assignment: CDR1 LNHNV and CDR2 YYDKDF (reference sequence). As DNA, the CDR3 is TGTGCCACCAGCAGTGGACTAGCGGGAGTATTGAACACCGGGGAGCTGTTTTTT. The encoded protein is CATSSGLAGVLNTGELFF.

This rearrangement joins TRBV20-1 to TRBJ1-2; 9 bases are a match to TRBD1. Per germline, CDR1 DFQATT and CDR2 SNEGSKA (reference sequence). The CDR3 loop spans 12 amino acids. Unmatched junction bases numbered 6, after V lost 6 bases and J lost 7 bases. The CDR3 region is CSATQGAFGYTF. In DNA form, the CDR3 reads TGCAGTGCAACACAGGGGGCTTTTGGCTACACCTTC.

This clonotype appeared a few times. V is TRBV7-2 and J is TRBJ2-1; TRBD2 agrees at 8 bases. The V gene's germline CDR1 is SGHTA and CDR2 FQGNSA. The V and J ends lost 5 bases and 6 bases, in that order; junction bases with no gene match: 9. CDR3 length: 15 amino acids. Written as DNA, the CDR3 is TGTGCCAGCAGCCCACCGGGACTAGTTACCAATGAGCAGTTCTTC. Its protein product is CASSPPGLVTNEQFF.

This clonotype was recorded at least ten times. The chain joins TRBV6-1 to TRBJ1-2; tentative D call: TRBD1 (6 bases). CDR3 length: 12 residues. Germline-derived CDR1 and CDR2 are MNHNS and SASEGT. V was clipped by 8 bases and J by 4 bases, with 11 bases between them. This CDR3 is CASDNRAYGYTF. Here the CDR3 DNA reads TGTGCCAGCGACAACAGGGCCTATGGCTACACCTTC.

J is TRBJ1-2 and V is TRBV28, with D maybe TRBD1 (5 bases). Germline CDR1 and CDR2: MDHEN and SYDVKM. The CDR3 is 13 residues long. V was trimmed by 6 bases and J by 5 bases, leaving 13 bases between them. CDR3 sequence: CASSVQESYGYTF. Written as DNA, the CDR3 is TGTGCCAGCAGCGTACAGGAGTCTTATGGCTACACCTTC.

The V gene is TRBV5-1, the J gene TRBJ2-2; D is unclear. This CDR3 region has 14 residues. Germline CDR1 reads SGHRS; CDR2 reads YFSETQ. V lost 5 bases, J lost 2 bases, and 10 bases lay in between. The CDR3 DNA reads TGCGCCAGCAGACAAGCTCAAAACACCGGGGAGCTGTTTTTT. Its translation: CASRQAQNTGELFF.